A single sample gave rise to the 10 T cell receptor beta chains below, sequenced in a study of somatic mutations in cytotoxic T cells in rheumatoid arthritis. TCRdb keeps only in-frame clones here, not all; method: immunoSEQ multiplex PCR. Of some 7,000 clones listed, about 79% are singletons. Sequenced input: CD8+ T cells sorted from blood. These receptors all stem from an adult with rheumatoid arthritis.

V gene TRBV27 combines with J gene TRBJ1-6; 7 bases map to TRBD1. Germline CDR1 is MNHEY and CDR2 is SMNVEV (reference sequence). Trimming at V came to 7 bases and at J to 8 bases, leaving 8 bases not matched to a gene. The CDR3 consists of 14 residues. CDR3 residues: CASKWGQTDSPLHF. CDR3 coding DNA: TGTGCCAGCAAGTGGGGACAGACGGATTCACCCCTCCACTTT.

This sequence joins TRBV27 and TRBJ2-1, with 8 bases aligning to TRBD1. CDR1 is MNHEY and CDR2 is SMNVEV in the germline V gene (reference sequence). CDR3 length: 15 residues. V dropped 5 bases and J dropped 6; count of bases not matched to a gene: 9. In DNA form, the CDR3 reads TGTGCCAGCAGTCCCCGGACAGGGCGTATCAATGAGCAGTTCTTC. As protein: CASSPRTGRINEQFF.

This chain connects TRBV6-5 to TRBJ1-6; D ambiguous. The CDR3 sequence is 13 residues long. In germline, CDR1 is MNHEY, CDR2 SVGAGI. V lost 0 bases and J lost 8, with 5 bases in between. CDR3 nucleotide sequence: TGTGCCAGCAGTTACTCGTCGGATTCACCCCTCCACTTT. Protein sequence: CASSYSSDSPLHF.

In regard to this clone: The junction shows a germline mismatch at one end, possibly a read error. The chain carries TRBV7-6 and TRBJ1-1, with D hard to call. The CDR3 extends over 13 amino acids. The V gene's germline CDR1 is SGHVS and CDR2 FNYEAQ. CDR3: CAGSLDGNTEAFF. The CDR3 DNA reads TGTGCCGGCAGCTTGGACGGCAACACTGAAGCTTTCTTT.

This clone is labeled medium-sized. This sequence joins TRBV9 and TRBJ1-2, with D hard to call. Trimming shortened V by 4 bases and J by 0 bases, and 10 bases separated the two germline ends. The length of the CDR3 is 14 residues. Per germline, CDR1 SGDLS and CDR2 YYNGEE. CDR3 in DNA: TGTGCCAGCAGCCCCGGCGGATCTAACTATGGCTACACCTTC. Amino acids: CASSPGGSNYGYTF. Based on the CDR3 plus reference TRBV9 and TRBJ1-2, the full variable domain is DSGVTQTPKHLITATGQRVTLRCSPRSGDLSVYWYQQSLDQGLQFLIQYYNGEERAKGNILERFSAQQFPDLHSELNLSSLELGDSALYFCASSPGGSNYGYTFGSGTRLTVV.

V is TRBV15 and J is TRBJ2-1; D remains ambiguous. Trimming removed 5 bases at V and 0 bases at J, with 11 bases between. Germline CDR1 and CDR2: LNHNV and YYDKDF (reference sequence). The CDR3 totals 15 residues. This CDR3 is CATSSSRSSYNEQFF. The CDR3 region has the DNA TGTGCCACCAGCTCCAGTCGGAGCTCCTACAATGAGCAGTTCTTC.

This rearrangement joins TRBV27 to TRBJ2-5; possibly TRBD2 for D (6 bases). V was shortened by 5 bases and J by 4 bases, with 14 bases between the two germline ends. CDR1 and CDR2 from the germline V gene are MNHEY and SMNVEV (reference sequence). The CDR3 has 14 residues. CDR3 bases: TGTGCCAGCAGTCCGGGACTCTTCGGAGAGACCCAGTACTTC. Amino acid sequence: CASSPGLFGETQYF.

This clone was observed a single time. The CDR3 sequence is CASALDRHTDTQYF. Written as DNA, the CDR3 is TGCGCCAGCGCCCTAGACAGGCACACAGATACGCAGTATTTT. The genes are TRBV4-1 and TRBJ2-3; weak D call: TRBD1 (6 bases). V was clipped by 8 bases and J by 2 bases, with 14 bases between them. CDR1 and CDR2 from the germline V gene are MGHRA and YSYEKL. The length of the CDR3 is 14 residues.

The chain uses TRBV5-1 and TRBJ2-3; 9 bases are shared with TRBD1. The CDR3 covers 15 residues. Germline loops: CDR1 SGHRS, CDR2 YFSETQ. Trimming removed 6 bases from V and 5 bases from J; junction bases left unmatched: 10. The CDR3 nucleotides read TGCGCCAGCATGGCGAACAGGGGGCAAGTAGATACGCAGTATTTT. Translating it yields CASMANRGQVDTQYF.

The chain joins TRBV14 to TRBJ1-1; D is unclear. The CDR3 is 12 amino acids. CDR1 and CDR2 (germline): SGHDN, FVKESK. V dropped 4 bases and J dropped 5 bases, with 8 bases sitting between them. CDR3 bases: TGTGCCAGCAGCCGGCGTGGGACTGAAGCTTTCTTT. This translates into CASSRRGTEAFF.